The 29 T cell receptor beta chains listed next were all sequenced from one sample in a study of blood T cell repertoires in COVID-19. Produced via immunoSEQ multiplex PCR; TCRdb's table is partial and in-frame only. The data contain 250,000 to 300,000 clones, around 84% of them seen just once; the ten biggest clones take up 3.5% to 5%. The sequencing sample was made of PBMCs or T cells enriched from blood (not recorded which). These receptors were collected from a young man with acute COVID-19.

The chain joins TRBV19 to TRBJ2-1, with D possibly being TRBD2 (5 bases). CDR3 size: 14 residues. Per germline, CDR1 LNHDA and CDR2 SQIVND (reference sequence). V lost 5 bases, J lost 5 bases, and 13 bases lay in between. The CDR3 sequence is CASSLPPADNEQFF. The CDR3 region has the DNA TGTGCCAGTAGTCTCCCCCCAGCGGACAATGAGCAGTTCTTC.

This chain joins TRBV18 and TRBJ1-1, with D tentatively TRBD1 (5 bases). The germline V gene has CDR1 KGHSH and CDR2 LQKENI. The V end lost 0 bases, the J end lost 0 bases, and 11 bases lay between the germline ends. The CDR3 has 16 residues. CDR3 coding DNA: TGTGCCAGCTCACCACCTTGGGGGGACGTGAACACTGAAGCTTTCTTT. Protein sequence: CASSPPWGDVNTEAFF.

CDR3 residues: CASKITPNTGELFF. CDR3 nucleotide sequence: TGTGCCAGCAAGATTACTCCGAACACCGGGGAGCTGTTTTTT. This chain joins TRBV7-3 and TRBJ2-2; D unresolved. CDR1 and CDR2 (germline): SGHTA, FQGTGA. The CDR3 extends over 14 amino acids. V shed 7 bases and J shed 0 bases, with 9 bases lying between them.

The rearrangement links TRBV7-3 to TRBJ2-3; TRBD2 might be the D (6 bases). The CDR3 is 14 residues long. Trimming took 5 bases from V and 4 from J, leaving 13 bases between them. The germline V gene encodes CDR1 SGHTA and CDR2 FQGTGA. CDR3 loop: CASSIRDSADTQYF. DNA of the CDR3: TGTGCCAGCAGCATACGGGACTCCGCAGATACGCAGTATTTT.

The V call is TRBV9, the J call TRBJ2-2; TRBD1 aligns across 8 bases. Trimming removed 0 bases from V and 7 bases from J; junction bases left unmatched: 8. Germline CDR1 SGDLS, CDR2 YYNGEE. CDR3 size: 16 residues. This CDR3 is CASSVVRGTGHGELFF. The DNA for the CDR3 is TGTGCCAGCAGCGTAGTTAGAGGGACAGGCCACGGGGAGCTGTTTTTT. The complete variable domain, with remaining parts taken from reference TRBV9 and TRBJ2-2, reads DSGVTQTPKHLITATGQRVTLRCSPRSGDLSVYWYQQSLDQGLQFLIQYYNGEERAKGNILERFSAQQFPDLHSELNLSSLELGDSALYFCASSVVRGTGHGELFFGEGSRLTVL.

This chain links TRBV2 with TRBJ2-7; 9 nucleotides line up with TRBD1. Germline V gene sequence: CDR1 SNHLY, CDR2 FYNNEI. This CDR3 contains 13 residues. V shed 4 bases and J 5 bases; nucleotides not matched to a gene: 3. CDR3 nucleotide sequence: TGTGCCAGCAGTGCCCGGGACAGGGACGAGCAGTACGTC. It translates to CASSARDRDEQYV.

This chain uses TRBV5-8 with TRBJ1-6, with D perhaps matching TRBD1 (5 bases). Germline CDR1 reads SGHTS; CDR2 reads YDEGEE. Trimming left V 2 bases short and J 7 bases short, with 10 bases between. The CDR3 has 14 residues. In nucleotides, the CDR3 is TGTGCCAGCAGCTTTTGGGGGGAGAATTCACCCCTCCACTTT. Translating gives CASSFWGENSPLHF.

V gene TRBV5-6 combines with J gene TRBJ1-1, with D perhaps matching TRBD1 (6 bases). The V gene lost 3 bases and the J gene lost 4 bases, with 13 bases spanning the gap. CDR3 size: 14 residues. The germline V gene encodes CDR1 SGHDT and CDR2 YYEEEE. CDR3 loop: CASSSRMGATEAFF. The CDR3, as DNA: TGTGCCAGCAGCTCACGCATGGGGGCCACTGAAGCTTTCTTT. Supplemented by reference TRBV5-6 and TRBJ1-1, the full variable domain reads DAGVTQSPTHLIKTRGQQVTLRCSPKSGHDTVSWYQQALGQGPQFIFQYYEEEERQRGNFPDRFSGHQFPNYSSELNVNALLLGDSALYLCASSSRMGATEAFFGQGTRLTVV.

V usage is TRBV7-6 and J usage is TRBJ2-2; 9 bases fit TRBD1. The CDR3 length is 19 residues. V lost 6 bases to trimming and J lost 0 bases; unmatched junction nucleotides: 14. Germline values: CDR1 SGHVS, CDR2 FNYEAQ. CDR3 in DNA: TGTGCCAGCAGTCGAAGGGGGACAGGGAATTACGCGAACACCGGGGAGCTGTTTTTT. It codes for CASSRRGTGNYANTGELFF.

The genes are TRBV9 and TRBJ2-2, with a possible D match to TRBD2 (5 bases). Germline V CDR1 and CDR2: SGDLS, YYNGEE. The germline V and J ends were trimmed by 2 bases and 7 bases, with 9 bases remaining between them. The CDR3 length is 13 residues. CDR3 DNA: TGTGCCAGCAGCGTCCAGAGGGACGGGGAGCTGTTTTTT. Translation: CASSVQRDGELFF.

This clone was counted only a few times. This chain connects TRBV19 to TRBJ1-2; 10 nucleotides line up with TRBD1. The CDR3 is made up of 16 amino acids. Germline assignment: CDR1 LNHDA and CDR2 SQIVND (reference sequence). V trimming: 5 bases; J trimming: 3 bases; junction bases outside the gene matches: 9. CDR3 bases: TGTGCCAGTAGTTCACAGGGGACAGGGGATGACTATGGCTACACCTTC. The encoded protein is CASSSQGTGDDYGYTF.

The chain joins TRBV10-1 to TRBJ1-5, with TRBD1 matching over 7 bases. The CDR3 covers 14 residues. Per the germline V gene, CDR1 is WNHNN and CDR2 is SYGVQD (reference sequence). J gave up 4 bases and V 3 bases, and 3 bases lay outside the gene matches. The CDR3, as DNA: TGCGCCAGCAGTGACCGGGACAGAAATCAGCCCCAGCATTTT. Protein product: CASSDRDRNQPQHF.

V gene TRBV4-2 combines with J gene TRBJ1-1; D is unclear. CDR1 and CDR2 (germline): LGHNA, YNFKEQ. CDR3 length: 14 amino acids. The V and J ends lost 0 bases and 3 bases respectively, with 8 bases between them. The CDR3 sequence: CASSQDGDHTEAFF. In DNA form, the CDR3 reads TGTGCCAGCAGCCAAGACGGGGATCACACTGAAGCTTTCTTT.

The chain links TRBV6-6 to TRBJ1-6; 7 bases agree with TRBD1. Germline V CDR1 and CDR2: MNHNY, SVGAGI (reference sequence). The CDR3 totals 16 residues. The V and J ends lost 3 bases and 4 bases, in that order; junction bases with no gene match: 6. CDR3 DNA: TGTGCCAGCAGTTATCCCGCGGGACAGTATAATTCACCCCTCCACTTT. Its translation: CASSYPAGQYNSPLHF.

The rearrangement joins TRBV6-5 to TRBJ1-1; D unclear. This CDR3 has 11 residues. Between the trimmed V and J ends, which lost 6 bases and 4 bases, there was a span of 6 bases. Germline assignment: CDR1 MNHEY and CDR2 SVGAGI. CDR3 coding DNA: TGTGCCAGCAGATCGGGCACTGAAGCTTTCTTT. Translating it yields CASRSGTEAFF.

Worth noting for this clone: An end of the junction differs from the germline gene, which may be a read error. The V gene is TRBV5-1, the J gene TRBJ2-3; 9 positions match TRBD2. The CDR3 is 15 amino acids. Germline loops: CDR1 SGHRS, CDR2 YFSETQ. Written as DNA, the CDR3 is TGCGCCCGCAGCTCGGCGGGGCGGGGGGGAGATACGCAGTATTTT. It codes for CARSSAGRGGDTQYF.

The rearrangement uses TRBV6-5 and TRBJ2-3, with 7 bases matching TRBD2. This CDR3 spans 13 amino acids. V gave up 8 bases and J gave up 7 bases; unmatched junction bases: 9. Per the germline V gene, CDR1 is MNHEY and CDR2 is SVGAGI. The CDR3 is CASGEGRFNTQYF. CDR3 in DNA: TGTGCCAGCGGGGAGGGGCGGTTTAATACGCAGTATTTT.

V and J are TRBV18 and TRBJ1-4; no firm D call. Trimming shortened V by 3 bases and J by 5 bases, and 16 bases separated the two germline ends. CDR1 is KGHSH and CDR2 is LQKENI in the germline V gene. The CDR3 runs to 16 residues. The CDR3 nucleotides read TGTGCCAGCTCACCGCTAAGACCCGGAGGGAATGAAAAACTGTTTTTT. It encodes CASSPLRPGGNEKLFF.

The CDR3 bases are TGTGCCAGTAATTCATTCTCGCGGGGGCTCAATGAGCAGTTCTTC. Encoded protein: CASNSFSRGLNEQFF. J is TRBJ2-1 and V is TRBV19; D might be TRBD2 (7 bases). CDR3 length equals 15 residues. With 7 bases removed from V and 6 bases from J, the gap between germline ends came to 19 bases. The germline V gene has CDR1 LNHDA and CDR2 SQIVND (reference sequence).

To note about this clone: Other DNA sequences in this specimen translate into the identical CDR3. The chain recombines TRBV5-1 with TRBJ1-6; TRBD1 agrees at 9 bases. Per germline, CDR1 SGHRS and CDR2 YFSETQ. The CDR3 is made up of 14 amino acids. With V trimmed by 4 bases and J by 7 bases, 3 bases remained unmatched. For the CDR3, the DNA is TGCGCCAGCAGCCCCGGACAGGGGAATTCACCCCTCCACTTT. Protein: CASSPGQGNSPLHF.

The gene calls are TRBV7-2 and TRBJ2-5, with D possibly being TRBD2 (6 bases). The germline gives CDR1 SGHTA, CDR2 FQGNSA. The CDR3 contains 14 residues. The V end lost 3 bases, the J end lost 1 base, and 9 bases lay between the germline ends. CDR3 DNA: TGTGCCAGCAGCTTGGGGGGTCTCCAAGAGACCCAGTACTTC. Translation gives CASSLGGLQETQYF.

This chain uses TRBV15 with TRBJ1-2, with TRBD1 identical over 7 bases. The CDR3 is made up of 15 amino acids. Per germline, CDR1 LNHNV and CDR2 YYDKDF (reference sequence). The V and J ends lost 5 bases and 7 bases, in that order; junction bases with no gene match: 13. This chain's CDR3 is CATSPLEQGPLGYTF. CDR3 DNA sequence: TGTGCCACCAGCCCCTTGGAACAGGGGCCGCTTGGCTACACCTTC.

The V gene is TRBV24-1, the J gene TRBJ2-5, with D tentatively TRBD1 (5 bases). This CDR3 is 16 amino acids long. Trimming removed 3 bases at V and 5 bases at J, with 18 bases between. Germline assignment: CDR1 KGHDR and CDR2 SFDVKD. The CDR3 bases are TGTGCCACCAGTGATCCAAGGCAGGGTTACGGGGAGACCCAGTACTTC. It is translated as CATSDPRQGYGETQYF.

This clone is a singleton in its sample. The chain employs TRBV19 and TRBJ1-3, with no clear D. Germline lookup yields CDR1 LNHDA and CDR2 SQIVND (reference sequence). The CDR3 spans 15 residues. Trimming pared 1 base from V and 4 bases from J, leaving 11 bases between. CDR3 amino acids: CASSIGSGGGNTIYF. The CDR3 coding sequence is TGTGCCAGTAGTATAGGGTCCGGAGGAGGAAACACCATATATTTT. Variable domain in full (rest from reference TRBV19 and TRBJ1-3): DGGITQSPKYLFRKEGQNVTLSCEQNLNHDAMYWYRQDPGQGLRLIYYSQIVNDFQKGDIAEGYSVSREKKESFPLTVTSAQKNPTAFYLCASSIGSGGGNTIYFGEGSWLTVV.

V gene TRBV28 combines with J gene TRBJ1-1, with 8 bases that match TRBD1. J gave up 7 bases and V 5 bases, and 12 bases lay outside the gene matches. The CDR3 runs to 15 residues. CDR1 and CDR2 (germline): MDHEN, SYDVKM. As DNA, the CDR3 is TGTGCCAGCAGTAAGTCAGGGGGCACCGGGAGTGAAGCTTTCTTT. The encoded protein is CASSKSGGTGSEAFF.

CDR3 in DNA: TGTGCCAGTAGTATAGATCCCCGGACCCGTAGGGGCACTGAAGCTTTCTTT. Translating it yields CASSIDPRTRRGTEAFF. This sequence joins TRBV19 and TRBJ1-1; D is possibly TRBD1 (5 bases). The CDR3 has 17 residues. Germline CDR1 LNHDA, CDR2 SQIVND (reference sequence). V was shortened by 0 bases and J by 4 bases, with 18 bases between the two germline ends.

This chain connects TRBV7-3 to TRBJ2-1, with 8 bases matching TRBD2. Germline assignment: CDR1 SGHTA and CDR2 FQGTGA. CDR3 length equals 15 residues. V dropped 2 bases and J dropped 8; count of bases not matched to a gene: 8. CDR3 sequence: CASSLGLAGGHEQFF. DNA of the CDR3: TGTGCCAGCAGCTTAGGACTAGCAGGCGGCCATGAGCAGTTCTTC.

The V and J genes are TRBV7-8 and TRBJ2-5; 9 nucleotides match TRBD1. Unmatched junction bases numbered 4, after V lost 1 base and J lost 7 bases. Germline V gives CDR1 SGHVS, CDR2 FQNEAQ. CDR3 length: 14 amino acids. The CDR3 DNA reads as TGTGCCAGCAGCTTAGACAGGGGGCCCGGGACCCAGTACTTC. It yields the protein CASSLDRGPGTQYF.

The V and J genes are TRBV9 and TRBJ1-1; D is ambiguous. Germline V gene data show CDR1 as SGDLS and CDR2 as YYNGEE. The CDR3 contains 14 residues. The V end was cut by 1 base, the J end by 0 bases, with 7 bases between. The DNA for the CDR3 is TGTGCCAGCAGCGTAAATAGCATGAACACTGAAGCTTTCTTT. This codes for CASSVNSMNTEAFF.